This paragraph reports one T cell receptor (beta chain). Its antigen is still unknown. A junction end diverges from the germline sequence, so it may reflect a read error. Data came from immunoSEQ multiplex PCR; TCRdb stores just in-frame clones and leaves some out. The sample lists 100,000 to 150,000 clones; more than 70% were seen once. Germline V gene lookup returns CDR1 SGHDN and CDR2 FVKESK. The CDR3 is 10 amino acids. This entry belongs to a study of T cell responses to AZD1222 COVID-19 vaccine. Study observations and caveats: At 160-218 and 743-854, vaccine-associated CD4 TCRs were dominant, and they spanned spike.

The receptor's source is an adult in good health. This sample comprised peripheral blood, obtained on day 0 of AZD1222 vaccination. This chain links TRBV14 with TRBJ2-7; D not certain. CDR3 DNA: TGTGCCAGCAGCCAACGAAAGGCCGGGTTC. Protein: CASSQRKAGF.